The clone carrying this T cell receptor beta chain occurred a few times. TCRdb processed the PCR reads anew with MiXCR; each CDR3 protein has one entry. In the table there are about 97,000 distinct CDR3 sequences, 51% of which are singletons. Germline V gives CDR1 LGHDT, CDR2 YNNKEL (reference sequence). V shed 4 bases and J 1 base; nucleotides not matched to a gene: 8. The CDR3 sequence is 16 residues long. These data belong to a study of CDR3 diversity in severe acne. V and J are TRBV3-1 and TRBJ2-5; 8 bases are a match to TRBD1. Sample: blood. This receptor was obtained from a male donor with acne. The chain's CDR3 is CASSLLRGLTQETQYF. The CDR3 nucleotides are TGTGCCAGCAGCCTCCTCAGGGGGCTTACCCAAGAGACCCAGTACTTC.